The 27 T cell receptor beta chains below all came from one sample that was sequenced in a study of PD-1 blockade in classical Hodgkin lymphoma. TCRdb's copy holds only in-frame clones and misses some; the assay was immunoSEQ multiplex PCR. The sample yields over 7,000 clones, roughly three quarters seen once. Each and every patient relapsed after autologous stem cell transplantation, and patients got differing brentuximab vedotin exposure. Sequencing used peripheral blood mononuclear cells (PBMCs), obtained before the second cycle of nivolumab. The source of these receptors is a human donor with classical Hodgkin lymphoma.

This chain connects TRBV9 to TRBJ2-2, with D hard to call. The CDR3 sequence is 13 residues long. The V end lost 0 bases, the J end lost 7 bases, and 7 bases lay between the germline ends. Germline CDR1 is SGDLS and CDR2 is YYNGEE. Here the CDR3 DNA reads TGTGCCAGCAGCGTAGGGATCCTCGGGGAGCTGTTTTTT. It is translated as CASSVGILGELFF.

The chain employs TRBV5-1 and TRBJ2-3; D remains unclear. V shed 7 bases and J shed 3 bases, with 18 bases lying between them. CDR1 is SGHRS and CDR2 is YFSETQ in the germline V gene. The CDR3 spans 15 residues. The CDR3: CASSLAISLTDTQYF. The CDR3 DNA sequence: TGCGCCAGCTCATTGGCCATTAGTCTGACAGATACGCAGTATTTT.

The rearrangement joins TRBV25-1 to TRBJ2-3; no reliable D call. CDR1 and CDR2 (germline): MGHDK, SYGVNS. This CDR3 region has 13 residues. Trimming removed 1 base at V and 1 base at J, with 3 bases between. CDR3 sequence (DNA): TGTGCCAGCAGTGAATTCGGCACAGATACGCAGTATTTT. Its translation: CASSEFGTDTQYF.

The CDR3 nucleotides are TGCGCCAGCAGCCAACTAGTCTCGGACAGTCGGGAAAAACTGTTTTTT. It yields the protein CASSQLVSDSREKLFF. V gene TRBV4-1 combines with J gene TRBJ1-4; maybe TRBD1 (6 bases). Trimming took off 2 bases at V and 8 bases at J, with 18 bases between the two ends. The CDR3 has 16 amino acids. The germline V gene has CDR1 MGHRA and CDR2 YSYEKL.

This CDR3 is CASSLEGGNYGYTF. The CDR3 DNA sequence: TGCGCCAGCAGCTTAGAGGGGGGAAACTATGGCTACACCTTC. The chain links TRBV5-1 to TRBJ1-2; possible D gene TRBD1, 6 bases. The germline V gene encodes CDR1 SGHRS and CDR2 YFSETQ. The CDR3 consists of 14 residues. Trimming took off 2 bases at V and 2 bases at J, with 10 bases between the two ends.

The rearrangement uses TRBV5-1 and TRBJ1-1; D may be TRBD1 (5 bases). The CDR3 is 13 residues long. CDR1 is SGHRS and CDR2 is YFSETQ in the germline V gene. The germline V and J ends were trimmed by 4 bases and 7 bases, with 14 bases remaining between them. CDR3 sequence (DNA): TGCGCCAGCAGCGCCGGAGGGGCCGATGAAGCTTTCTTT. This sequence encodes CASSAGGADEAFF.

The chain combines TRBV4-3 with TRBJ2-7, with D uncertain. Germline lookup yields CDR1 LGHNA and CDR2 YSLEER. Trimming cost V 2 bases and J 0 bases, with 8 bases left between them. CDR3 length: 14 amino acids. The CDR3 nucleotides are TGCGCCAGCAGCCAAACGCGGAGCTCCTACGAGCAGTACTTC. It translates to CASSQTRSSYEQYF.

The chain joins TRBV10-3 to TRBJ1-2; 8 bases match TRBD1. Unmatched junction bases numbered 14, after V lost 7 bases and J lost 7 bases. The CDR3 runs 15 residues. Germline assignment: CDR1 ENHRY and CDR2 SYGVKD. CDR3 in amino acids: CAIKTATGERGGYTF. The CDR3 DNA reads TGTGCCATCAAAACCGCGACAGGGGAAAGGGGTGGCTACACCTTC.

The CDR3 loop reads CASRPTGDAYEQYF. In nucleotides, the CDR3 is TGTGCCAGTAGACCAACAGGGGACGCCTACGAGCAGTACTTC. This rearrangement joins TRBV19 to TRBJ2-7, with 7 bases matching TRBD1. Germline V gene data show CDR1 as LNHDA and CDR2 as SQIVND (reference sequence). V lost 6 bases, J lost 2 bases, and 7 bases stayed unmatched. There are 14 residues in the CDR3.

Only a few counts were recorded for this clone. The CDR3: CASRDPWGGNEQFF. For the CDR3, the DNA is TGTGCCAGCAGGGACCCGTGGGGAGGCAATGAGCAGTTCTTC. The J gene is TRBJ2-1, the V gene TRBV2, with D possibly being TRBD2 (6 bases). The CDR3 has 14 residues. Germline values: CDR1 SNHLY, CDR2 FYNNEI. The germline V and J ends were trimmed by 6 bases and 6 bases, with 15 bases remaining between them.

Relative to its sample, this clone is large (0.1 to 1%). The V gene is TRBV2, the J gene TRBJ2-1; D gene ambiguous. V lost 7 bases and J 2 bases, leaving 12 bases between the germline ends. The CDR3 totals 14 residues. The germline V gene encodes CDR1 SNHLY and CDR2 FYNNEI. The CDR3 reads CASTSTGPYNEQFF. Here the CDR3 DNA reads TGTGCCAGCACAAGTACCGGGCCCTACAATGAGCAGTTCTTC.

The sample holds a few counts of this clone. The CDR3 sequence is CASSGASGSLTDTQYF. For the CDR3, the DNA is TGTGCCAGCAGCGGGGCTAGCGGGAGCTTGACAGATACGCAGTATTTT. V gene TRBV5-4 combines with J gene TRBJ2-3; TRBD2 matches 10 bases. V was pared by 4 bases and J by 3 bases, with 8 bases of the junction left unmatched. Germline CDR1 reads SGHNT; CDR2 reads YYREEE (reference sequence). The CDR3 covers 16 residues.

The chain uses TRBV2 and TRBJ1-3; D remains ambiguous. Germline V gives CDR1 SNHLY, CDR2 FYNNEI. Trimming removed 4 bases at V and 0 bases at J, with 13 bases between. The CDR3 loop spans 16 amino acids. DNA of the CDR3: TGTGCCAGCAGTGCAATCGGGAGTCTCTCTGGAAACACCATATATTTT. Residues: CASSAIGSLSGNTIYF.

The J gene is TRBJ1-4, the V gene TRBV5-4; D may be TRBD1 (6 bases). CDR3 size: 14 residues. The V gene lost 5 bases and the J gene lost 7 bases, with 15 bases spanning the gap. Germline V gene lookup returns CDR1 SGHNT and CDR2 YYREEE (reference sequence). The CDR3 sequence: CASSRDTRGEKLFF. The CDR3, as DNA: TGTGCCAGCAGTAGGGACACTCGGGGTGAAAAACTGTTTTTT.

This sequence joins TRBV14 and TRBJ2-3, with 9 bases that match TRBD2. The germline V gene has CDR1 SGHDN and CDR2 FVKESK. V gave up 4 bases and J gave up 4 bases; unmatched junction bases: 6. The CDR3 is 15 residues long. CDR3 protein: CASSLAGVRSDTQYF. The CDR3 DNA sequence: TGTGCCAGCAGCCTAGCGGGAGTGCGTTCAGATACGCAGTATTTT.

The rearrangement uses TRBV6-5 and TRBJ1-1; D call uncertain. CDR3 length: 14 residues. The germline V gene has CDR1 MNHEY and CDR2 SVGAGI. Between the trimmed V and J ends, which lost 0 bases and 6 bases, there was a span of 11 bases. Here the CDR3 DNA reads TGTGCCAGCAGTTACTCGGAGCCCGGGGCTGAAGCTTTCTTT. Its translation: CASSYSEPGAEAFF.

This chain uses TRBV5-6 with TRBJ2-3; D may be TRBD1 or TRBD2 (5 bases each). The CDR3 runs to 15 residues. Germline loops: CDR1 SGHDT, CDR2 YYEEEE. The V gene lost 3 bases and the J gene lost 0 bases, with 11 bases spanning the gap. This chain's CDR3 is CASSSGTVSTDTQYF. For the CDR3, the DNA is TGTGCCAGCAGCTCCGGGACGGTTAGCACAGATACGCAGTATTTT. The full variable domain, rest sourced from reference TRBV5-6 and TRBJ2-3, is DAGVTQSPTHLIKTRGQQVTLRCSPKSGHDTVSWYQQALGQGPQFIFQYYEEEERQRGNFPDRFSGHQFPNYSSELNVNALLLGDSALYLCASSSGTVSTDTQYFGPGTRLTVL.

This clone was observed a few times. CDR3 loop: CASSLGTVPNLAGGPPYEQYF. DNA of the CDR3: TGTGCCAGCAGTTTGGGGACGGTTCCGAATCTAGCGGGAGGCCCCCCCTACGAGCAGTACTTC. V usage is TRBV28 and J usage is TRBJ2-7; the match to TRBD2 covers 11 bases. V lost 3 bases, J lost 2 bases, and 21 bases stayed unmatched. Germline loops: CDR1 MDHEN, CDR2 SYDVKM. CDR3 length: 21 amino acids.

This chain uses TRBV7-9 with TRBJ2-7; tentatively, D is TRBD1 (6 bases). Germline CDR1 and CDR2: SEHNR and FQNEAQ (reference sequence). CDR3 length equals 13 residues. Trimming removed 6 bases from V and 1 base from J, with 10 bases in between. The CDR3 sequence is CASRHGQSYEQYF. The CDR3 coding sequence is TGTGCCAGCAGACATGGACAGTCCTACGAGCAGTACTTC.

This clone has only one observation. The chain is built from TRBV28 and TRBJ2-5; the match to TRBD2 covers 14 bases. The CDR3 extends over 17 amino acids. J gave up 5 bases and V 3 bases, and 8 bases lay outside the gene matches. The V gene's germline CDR1 is MDHEN and CDR2 SYDVKM. In DNA, the CDR3 is TGTGCCAGCAGTTTCCCGTCGACTAGCGGGAGGGCGGAGACCCAGTACTTC. Protein: CASSFPSTSGRAETQYF.

This clone was recorded once. This chain joins TRBV19 and TRBJ1-1; D is perhaps TRBD1 (6 bases). Trimming took off 5 bases at V and 7 bases at J, with 8 bases between the two ends. The germline V gene has CDR1 LNHDA and CDR2 SQIVND (reference sequence). This CDR3 has 11 amino acids. The CDR3 spells CASSGGSEAFF. In DNA form, the CDR3 reads TGTGCCAGTAGTGGGGGCAGTGAAGCTTTCTTT.

The rearrangement uses TRBV5-1 and TRBJ2-1, with 7 bases matching TRBD2. V dropped 5 bases and J dropped 2; count of bases not matched to a gene: 4. Germline assignment: CDR1 SGHRS and CDR2 YFSETQ. The CDR3 extends over 14 amino acids. This chain's CDR3 is CASSWRGTYNEQFF. The CDR3 nucleotides are TGCGCCAGCAGTTGGCGGGGGACCTACAATGAGCAGTTCTTC.

This chain uses TRBV6-5 with TRBJ2-3, with D unresolved. The germline V gene encodes CDR1 MNHEY and CDR2 SVGAGI. This CDR3 region has 11 residues. Trimming shortened V by 4 bases and J by 8 bases, and 7 bases separated the two germline ends. CDR3 sequence (DNA): TGTGCCAGCAGTTCTGGGTCTACGCAGTATTTT. Protein product: CASSSGSTQYF.

The V gene is TRBV6-1, the J gene TRBJ1-1, with TRBD1 identical over 8 bases. J lost 6 bases, V lost 5 bases, and 5 bases had no gene match. The CDR3 spans 13 residues. The germline V gene has CDR1 MNHNS and CDR2 SASEGT. The CDR3 loop is CASSQIQGAEAFF. The CDR3 DNA reads TGTGCCAGCAGTCAAATACAGGGGGCTGAAGCTTTCTTT.

This chain joins TRBV18 and TRBJ1-2; a weak D match, TRBD1 (5 bases). Germline CDR1 reads KGHSH; CDR2 reads LQKENI. This CDR3 has 12 residues. V shed 3 bases and J shed 4 bases, with 6 bases lying between them. In DNA form, the CDR3 reads TGTGCCAGCTCACCCGGGACCTATGGCTACACCTTC. It specifies CASSPGTYGYTF. Combining the CDR3 with reference TRBV18 and TRBJ1-2 gives the whole variable domain NAGVMQNPRHLVRRRGQEARLRCSPMKGHSHVYWYRQLPEEGLKFMVYLQKENIIDESGMPKERFSAEFPKEGPSILRIQQVVRGDSAAYFCASSPGTYGYTFGSGTRLTVV.

The chain links TRBV4-2 to TRBJ1-1, with D unresolved. The CDR3 runs to 13 residues. V lost 5 bases to trimming and J lost 6 bases, with 13 bases between them. CDR1 and CDR2 from the germline V gene are LGHNA and YNFKEQ. CDR3 sequence reads: CASSLMTIAEAFF. CDR3 bases: TGTGCCAGCAGCTTAATGACCATCGCTGAAGCTTTCTTT.

The chain has TRBV27 and TRBJ1-2, with 7 bases aligning to TRBD1. With V trimmed by 2 bases and J by 4 bases, 10 bases remained unmatched. Germline CDR1 and CDR2: MNHEY and SMNVEV (reference sequence). CDR3 length: 16 residues. The CDR3 DNA is TGTGCCAGCAGTTTAAAACTACGACAGGGTTTCTATGGCTACACCTTC. Translated: CASSLKLRQGFYGYTF.